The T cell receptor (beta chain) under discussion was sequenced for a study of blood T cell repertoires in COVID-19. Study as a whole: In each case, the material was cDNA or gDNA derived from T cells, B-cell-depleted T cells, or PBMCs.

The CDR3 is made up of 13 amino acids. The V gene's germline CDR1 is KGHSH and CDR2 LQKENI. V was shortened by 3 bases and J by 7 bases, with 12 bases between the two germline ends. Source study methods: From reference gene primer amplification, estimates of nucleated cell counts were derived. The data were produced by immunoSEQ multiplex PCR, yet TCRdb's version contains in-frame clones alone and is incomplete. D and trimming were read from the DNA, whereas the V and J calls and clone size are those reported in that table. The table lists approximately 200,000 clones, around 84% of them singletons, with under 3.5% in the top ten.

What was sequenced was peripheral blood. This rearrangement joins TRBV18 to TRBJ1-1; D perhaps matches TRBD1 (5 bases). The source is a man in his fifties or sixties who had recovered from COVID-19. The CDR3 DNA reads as TGTGCCAGCTCACCGACGACAGCGAATGAAGCTTTCTTT. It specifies CASSPTTANEAFF. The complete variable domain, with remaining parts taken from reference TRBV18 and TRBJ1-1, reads NAGVMQNPRHLVRRRGQEARLRCSPMKGHSHVYWYRQLPEEGLKFMVYLQKENIIDESGMPKERFSAEFPKEGPSILRIQQVVRGDSAAYFCASSPTTANEAFFGQGTRLTVV.